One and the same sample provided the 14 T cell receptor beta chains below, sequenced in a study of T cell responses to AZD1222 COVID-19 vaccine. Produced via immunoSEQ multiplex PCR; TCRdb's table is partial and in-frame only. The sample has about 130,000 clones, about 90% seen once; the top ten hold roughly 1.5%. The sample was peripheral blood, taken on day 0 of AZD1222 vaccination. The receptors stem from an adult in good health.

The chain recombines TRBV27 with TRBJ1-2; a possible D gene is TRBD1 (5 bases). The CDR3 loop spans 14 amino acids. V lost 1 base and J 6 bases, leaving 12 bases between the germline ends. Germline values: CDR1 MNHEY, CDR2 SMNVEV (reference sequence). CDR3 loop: CASSLWGGIDGYTF. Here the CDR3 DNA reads TGTGCCAGCAGTTTATGGGGGGGGATCGATGGCTACACCTTC.

Here the CDR3 reads CASSLTTGTNQPQHF. CDR3 sequence (DNA): TGTGCCAGCAGCTTAACAACAGGGACCAATCAGCCCCAGCATTTT. The V and J genes are TRBV11-2 and TRBJ1-5, with TRBD1 as a possible D gene (6 bases). Deletions cut 2 bases from V and 3 bases from J, with 11 bases between. The germline V gene encodes CDR1 SGHAT and CDR2 FQNNGV. This CDR3 has 15 amino acids.

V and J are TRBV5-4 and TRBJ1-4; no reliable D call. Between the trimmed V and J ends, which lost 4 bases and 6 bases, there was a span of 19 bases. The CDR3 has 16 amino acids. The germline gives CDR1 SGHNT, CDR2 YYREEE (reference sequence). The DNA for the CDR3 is TGTGCCAGCAGCCCCGGGCTTGGGGTGACTTATGAAAAACTGTTTTTT. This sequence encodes CASSPGLGVTYEKLFF.

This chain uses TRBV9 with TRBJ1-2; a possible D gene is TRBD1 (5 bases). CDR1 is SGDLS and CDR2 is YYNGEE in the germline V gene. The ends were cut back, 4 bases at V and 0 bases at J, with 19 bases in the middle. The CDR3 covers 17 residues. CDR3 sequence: CASSPRQQILTNYGYTF. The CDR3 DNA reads TGTGCCAGCAGCCCCAGACAGCAAATTTTAACTAACTATGGCTACACCTTC.

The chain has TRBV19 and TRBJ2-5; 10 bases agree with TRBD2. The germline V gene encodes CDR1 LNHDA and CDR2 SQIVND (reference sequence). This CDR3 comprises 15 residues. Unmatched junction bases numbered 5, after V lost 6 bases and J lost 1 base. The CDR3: CASRSRTSGQETQYF. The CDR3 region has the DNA TGTGCCAGTAGAAGCCGGACTAGCGGCCAAGAGACCCAGTACTTC.

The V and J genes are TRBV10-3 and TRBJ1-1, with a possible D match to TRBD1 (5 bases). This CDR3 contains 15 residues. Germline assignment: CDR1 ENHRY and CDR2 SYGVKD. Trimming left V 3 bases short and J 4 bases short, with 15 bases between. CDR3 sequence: CAISDSAGRATEAFF. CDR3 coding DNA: TGTGCCATCAGTGATTCGGCAGGGAGGGCCACTGAAGCTTTCTTT.

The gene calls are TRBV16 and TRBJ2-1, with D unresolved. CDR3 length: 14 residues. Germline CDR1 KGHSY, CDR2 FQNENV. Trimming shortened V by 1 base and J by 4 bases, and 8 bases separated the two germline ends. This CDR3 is CASSQYSDYNEQFF. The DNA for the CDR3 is TGTGCCAGCAGCCAATACTCCGATTACAATGAGCAGTTCTTC.

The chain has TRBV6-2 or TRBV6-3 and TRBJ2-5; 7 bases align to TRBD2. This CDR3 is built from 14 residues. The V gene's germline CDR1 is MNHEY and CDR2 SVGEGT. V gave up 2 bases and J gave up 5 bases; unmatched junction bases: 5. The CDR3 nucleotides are TGTGCCAGCAGTTACGTGGGAGGGCGGGAGACCCAGTACTTC. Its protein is CASSYVGGRETQYF.

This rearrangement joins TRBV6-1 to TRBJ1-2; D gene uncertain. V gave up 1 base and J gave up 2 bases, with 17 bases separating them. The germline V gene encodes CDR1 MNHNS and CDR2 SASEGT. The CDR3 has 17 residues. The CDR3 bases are TGTGCCAGCAGTGAAGGCCAAGGGAAAGCCATGAACTATGGCTACACCTTC. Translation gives CASSEGQGKAMNYGYTF.

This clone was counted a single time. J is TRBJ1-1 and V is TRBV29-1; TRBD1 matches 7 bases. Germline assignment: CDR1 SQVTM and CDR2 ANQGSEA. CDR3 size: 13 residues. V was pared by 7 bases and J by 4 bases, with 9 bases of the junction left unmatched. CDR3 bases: TGCAGCGCCGGAGGGGGCAGGGGCACTGAAGCTTTCTTT. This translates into CSAGGGRGTEAFF.

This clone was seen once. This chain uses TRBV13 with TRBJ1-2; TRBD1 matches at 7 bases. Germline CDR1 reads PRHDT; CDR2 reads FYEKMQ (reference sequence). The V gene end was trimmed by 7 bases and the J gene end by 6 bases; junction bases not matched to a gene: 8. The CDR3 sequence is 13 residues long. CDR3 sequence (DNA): TGTGCCAGCACCCCAACAGGGGAAGATGGCTACACCTTC. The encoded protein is CASTPTGEDGYTF.

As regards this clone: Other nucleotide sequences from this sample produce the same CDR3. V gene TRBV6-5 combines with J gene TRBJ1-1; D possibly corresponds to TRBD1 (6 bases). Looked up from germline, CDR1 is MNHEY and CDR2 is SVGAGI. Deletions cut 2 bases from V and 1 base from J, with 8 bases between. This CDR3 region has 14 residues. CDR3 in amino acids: CASSYGGRNTEAFF. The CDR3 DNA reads TGTGCCAGCAGTTACGGGGGCAGGAACACTGAAGCTTTCTTT.

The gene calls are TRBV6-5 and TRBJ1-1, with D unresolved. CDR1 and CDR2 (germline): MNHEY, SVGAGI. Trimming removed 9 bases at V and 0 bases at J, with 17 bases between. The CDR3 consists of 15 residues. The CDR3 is CASSLFSSMNTEAFF. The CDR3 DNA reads TGTGCCAGTTCCCTATTTAGTTCCATGAACACTGAAGCTTTCTTT.

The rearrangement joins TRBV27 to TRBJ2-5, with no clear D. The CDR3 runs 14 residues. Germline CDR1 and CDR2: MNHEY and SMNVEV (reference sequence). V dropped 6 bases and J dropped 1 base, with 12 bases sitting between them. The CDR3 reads CASRKTTAQETQYF. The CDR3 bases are TGTGCCAGCAGAAAAACGACGGCCCAAGAGACCCAGTACTTC.